The 7 T cell receptor beta chains below all came from one sample that was sequenced in a study of blood T cell repertoires in COVID-19. Only in-frame clones appear in the TCRdb table, and some are missing; sequencing was by immunoSEQ multiplex PCR. Of about 160,000 clones listed, 75% to 90% are singletons. The sequenced material came from peripheral blood. These receptors were taken from a human donor with acute or convalescent COVID-19. The donor label of this sample is uncertain.

The J gene is TRBJ1-6, the V gene TRBV5-1; TRBD1 might be the D (6 bases). V gave up 3 bases and J gave up 7 bases, with 11 bases separating them. This CDR3 has 14 amino acids. The germline V gene has CDR1 SGHRS and CDR2 YFSETQ. The CDR3 loop reads CASSWGTPNSPLHF. The DNA of the CDR3 is TGCGCCAGCAGCTGGGGGACACCAAATTCACCCCTCCACTTT.

The V gene is TRBV6-6, the J gene TRBJ2-1, with 10 bases aligning to TRBD2. Germline CDR1 MNHNY, CDR2 SVGAGI (reference sequence). Germline trimming cut 5 bases from V and 3 bases from J; bases unmatched to any gene: 4. The CDR3 covers 15 residues. The CDR3 nucleotides are TGTGCCAGCAGTAATAAGCGGGGGGGCTACAATGAGCAGTTCTTC. It codes for CASSNKRGGYNEQFF.

The chain carries TRBV3-1 (or the pseudogene TRBV3-2) and TRBJ2-3, with no clear D. The V end was cut by 4 bases, the J end by 2 bases, with 4 bases between. The CDR3 is 12 residues long. The germline V gene has CDR1 LGHDT and CDR2 YNNKEL (reference sequence). CDR3 sequence: CASSLSTDTQYF. The CDR3 DNA reads TGTGCCAGCAGCCTCTCCACAGATACGCAGTATTTT.

The genes are TRBV5-1 and TRBJ2-3, with TRBD1 matching 10 bases. Unmatched junction bases numbered 8, after V lost 9 bases and J lost 4 bases. Per the germline V gene, CDR1 is SGHRS and CDR2 is YFSETQ. The CDR3 spans 14 residues. The CDR3 here is CATSTGGNADTQYF. The CDR3 DNA follows: TGCGCCACTTCGACAGGGGGCAATGCAGATACGCAGTATTTT.

This chain uses TRBV4-2 with TRBJ1-2; 7 bases agree with TRBD1. This CDR3 has 14 amino acids. Germline V CDR1 and CDR2: LGHNA, YNFKEQ. The junction had 7 bases not matched to a gene; V was cut back by 4 bases and J by 5 bases. The CDR3 DNA is TGTGCCAGCAGCCCCCCGGGACAGCCTTATGGCTACACCTTC. Encoded protein: CASSPPGQPYGYTF.

Written as DNA, the CDR3 is TGTGCCAGCAGAGGCTCCGGGGGGGCCGAGAACACTGAAGCTTTCTTT. Residues: CASRGSGGAENTEAFF. J is TRBJ1-1 and V is TRBV7-9; possibly TRBD1 for D (6 bases). The ends were cut back, 6 bases at V and 1 base at J, with 18 bases in the middle. The CDR3 length is 16 residues. CDR1 and CDR2 from the germline V gene are SEHNR and FQNEAQ (reference sequence).

V gene TRBV24-1 combines with J gene TRBJ1-2, with 7 bases matching TRBD1. The CDR3 length is 14 residues. Germline CDR1 is KGHDR and CDR2 is SFDVKD. J gave up 7 bases and V 9 bases, and 13 bases lay outside the gene matches. As DNA, the CDR3 is TGTGCCACCGCCACAGGGGTCGGTTTGACTGGCTACACCTTC. This sequence encodes CATATGVGLTGYTF.